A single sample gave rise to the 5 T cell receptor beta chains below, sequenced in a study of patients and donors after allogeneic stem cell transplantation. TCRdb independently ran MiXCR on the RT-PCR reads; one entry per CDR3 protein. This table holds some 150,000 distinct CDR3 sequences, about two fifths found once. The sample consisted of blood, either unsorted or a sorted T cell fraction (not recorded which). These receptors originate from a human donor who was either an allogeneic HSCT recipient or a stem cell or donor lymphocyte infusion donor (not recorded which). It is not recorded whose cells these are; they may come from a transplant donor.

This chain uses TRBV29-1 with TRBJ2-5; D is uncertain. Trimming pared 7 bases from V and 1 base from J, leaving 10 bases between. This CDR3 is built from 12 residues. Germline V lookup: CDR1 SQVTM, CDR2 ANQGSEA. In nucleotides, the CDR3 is TGCAGCGCGCGACAACCCCAAGAGACCCAGTACTTC. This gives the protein CSARQPQETQYF.

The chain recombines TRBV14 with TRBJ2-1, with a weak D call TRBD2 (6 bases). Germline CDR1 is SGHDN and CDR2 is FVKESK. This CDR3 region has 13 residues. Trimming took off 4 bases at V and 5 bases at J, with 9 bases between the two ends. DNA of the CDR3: TGTGCCAGCAGCCTCGGGGGTCACAATGAGCAGTTCTTC. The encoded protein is CASSLGGHNEQFF.

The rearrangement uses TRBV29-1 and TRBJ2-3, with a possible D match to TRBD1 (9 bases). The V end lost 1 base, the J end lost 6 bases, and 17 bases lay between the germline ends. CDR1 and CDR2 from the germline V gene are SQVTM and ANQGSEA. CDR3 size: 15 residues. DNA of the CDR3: TGCAGCGTTGAAGTAGCGGGACAGGGACGGGATACGCAGTATTTT. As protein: CSVEVAGQGRDTQYF.

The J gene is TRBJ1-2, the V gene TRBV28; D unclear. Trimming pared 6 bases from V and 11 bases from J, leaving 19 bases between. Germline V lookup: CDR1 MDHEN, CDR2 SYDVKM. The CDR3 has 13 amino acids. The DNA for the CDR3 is TGTGCCAGCAGGCTTAAGGGCCCTCGCGGGTACACCTTC. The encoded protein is CASRLKGPRGYTF.

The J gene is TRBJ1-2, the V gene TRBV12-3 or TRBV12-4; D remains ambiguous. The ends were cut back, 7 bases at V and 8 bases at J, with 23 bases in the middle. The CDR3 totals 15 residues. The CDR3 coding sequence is TGTGCCAGCACCCTAGGCGGCCGCGAAAGGAGCGGCTACACCTTC. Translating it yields CASTLGGRERSGYTF.